Listed below are T cell receptor beta chains from one sample, sequenced in a study of T cell responses to AZD1222 COVID-19 vaccine. Repertoires were generated with immunoSEQ multiplex PCR, while TCRdb's copy carries only in-frame clones and drops some. The data show 160,000 or so clones, with about 91% seen just once and around 0.98% held by the top ten. The sequenced sample was peripheral blood, obtained 28 days after the second AZD1222 dose. Every receptor here comes from an adult who received the AZD1222 COVID-19 vaccine. CDR3s include the opening cysteine and the closing phenylalanine or tryptophan. A D gene is named only where the DNA matches it firmly. Clone size appears in some rows only: once, few, many, or a class for an expanded clone.

cdr3_aa | cdr3_nt | v_call | clone_size | j_call | d_call
CASSLLPDRPNEKLFF | TGTGCCAGCAGCTTACTACCGGACAGGCCGAATGAAAAACTGTTTTTT | TRBV7-9 | . | TRBJ1-4 | TRBD1
CASSLGAVGNTIYF | TGCGCCAGCAGCTTGGGGGCTGTTGGAAACACCATATATTTT | TRBV5-1 | . | TRBJ1-3 | .
CASSLRLRNTEAFF | TGCGCCAGCAGCTTGAGACTAAGGAACACTGAAGCTTTCTTT | TRBV5-1 | . | TRBJ1-1 | .
CASSLGVLAGTGELFF | TGTGCCAGCAGCTTAGGGGTACTAGCCGGCACCGGGGAGCTGTTTTTT | TRBV11-2 | . | TRBJ2-2 | .
CASSLEPGAYNEQFF | TGTGCCAGCAGCTTAGAGCCGGGGGCTTACAATGAGCAGTTCTTC | TRBV7-9 | once | TRBJ2-1 | .
CASSPSSGGVGNTIYF | TGTGCCAGCTCACCATCGAGTGGGGGAGTTGGAAACACCATATATTTT | TRBV18 | . | TRBJ1-3 | .
CASRSGAGELFF | TGCGCCAGCAGATCCGGGGCCGGGGAGCTGTTTTTT | TRBV10-1 | . | TRBJ2-2 | .
CATYRTHSYEQYF | TGTGCCACCTACCGGACCCACTCCTACGAGCAGTACTTC | TRBV24-1 | . | TRBJ2-7 | .
CASSFDRVEAEAFF | TGCGCCAGCAGCTTCGACAGGGTTGAGGCTGAAGCTTTCTTT | TRBV5-1 | . | TRBJ1-1 | TRBD1
CASSSGLAGGYEQYF | TGTGCCAGCAGCTCGGGACTAGCGGGGGGCTACGAGCAGTACTTC | TRBV5-4 | . | TRBJ2-7 | TRBD2
CASSPQWGSTYEQYF | TGTGCCAGCAGCCCCCAGTGGGGGAGCACCTACGAGCAGTACTTC | TRBV7-2 | . | TRBJ2-7 | .
CAIGQGVDAFF | TGTGCCATTGGACAGGGAGTAGACGCTTTCTTT | TRBV6-4 | . | TRBJ1-1 | TRBD1
CASRRMTGRNTEAFF | TGTGCCAGCCGTCGGATGACAGGGAGGAACACTGAAGCTTTCTTT | TRBV18 | . | TRBJ1-1 | TRBD1
CASSGQGESGYTF | TGTGCCAGCAGCGGACAGGGGGAAAGCGGCTACACCTTC | TRBV6-5 | . | TRBJ1-2 | TRBD1
CASRPPGQSYNEQFF | TGTGCCAGCAGGCCCCCGGGACAATCCTACAATGAGCAGTTCTTC | TRBV6-5 | . | TRBJ2-1 | .
CASSAGSGTAISYEQYF | TGTGCCAGCAGCGCAGGGTCCGGGACAGCGATATCCTACGAGCAGTACTTC | TRBV11-2 | . | TRBJ2-7 | TRBD1
CASSLRTGETGELFF | TGTGCCAGCAGCCTGCGGACAGGGGAAACCGGGGAGCTGTTTTTT | TRBV7-6 | . | TRBJ2-2 | TRBD1
CASTPDRIYGYTF | TGTGCCAGCACCCCGGACAGGATCTATGGCTACACCTTC | TRBV2 | . | TRBJ1-2 | TRBD1
CASSPWTSGGNEQFF | TGCGCCAGCAGCCCCTGGACTAGCGGGGGCAATGAGCAGTTCTTC | TRBV5-1 | . | TRBJ2-1 | TRBD2
CASSSTAGGPPNYGYTF | TGCGCCAGCAGCTCGACCGCAGGGGGCCCCCCTAACTATGGCTACACCTTC | TRBV5-1 | . | TRBJ1-2 | TRBD1
CASSQDFRVHNEQFF | TGTGCCAGCAGCCAAGATTTCAGGGTCCACAATGAGCAGTTCTTC | TRBV3-1/TRBV3-2 | once | TRBJ2-1 | .
CASSFSGANVLTF | TGTGCCAGCAGTTTCTCTGGGGCCAACGTCCTGACTTTC | TRBV5-5 | . | TRBJ2-6 | .